This TCR beta chain is from a study of cytomegalovirus exposure and HLA in healthy donors. The overall study: An earlier analysis identified under 130 million unique TCR beta sequences in about 179 million T cells. Most genotyped donors, roughly 80% of fewer than 400, had Caucasian-associated genetic ancestry.

This CDR3 is 15 amino acids long. Germline loops: CDR1 SNHLY, CDR2 FYNNEI. V lost 3 bases and J lost 3; bases outside the gene matches: 6. A remark on this clone: Its matching antigen is unknown.

Study-wide points: It is likely that the observed cluster of highly shared sequence variants was a sequencing artifact. The classifier, whose performance was assessed in both the original and validation cohorts, reportedly diagnosed cytomegalovirus status with high specificity and sensitivity.

The PCR ran on 60 Vbeta and 13 Jbeta primers. Data came from immunoSEQ multiplex PCR; TCRdb stores just in-frame clones and leaves some out. Of 200,000 to 250,000 clones listed, about 89% are singletons. Sequencing was done on a sample of PBMCs. This chain links TRBV2 with TRBJ2-7; 9 nucleotides agree with TRBD1. This clonotype originated in a woman aged 18-29 years in good health and CMV-seronegative. The CDR3 reads CASSEGQGLGYEQYF. The CDR3 nucleotides are TGTGCCAGCAGTGAGGGACAGGGACTCGGCTACGAGCAGTACTTC.